One sample yielded the 25 T cell receptor beta chains listed below, sequenced in a study of T cell changes during pregnancy in multiple sclerosis. Repertoires were generated with immunoSEQ multiplex PCR, while TCRdb's copy carries only in-frame clones and drops some. The table has tens of thousands of clones, about 93% seen once. The material was peripheral blood, obtained in the first trimester of pregnancy. All receptors come from a female donor with multiple sclerosis, enrolled in a pregnancy study.

The chain carries TRBV6-6 and TRBJ2-5; D not certain. V was pared by 2 bases and J by 4 bases, with 14 bases between. This CDR3 spans 15 amino acids. The V gene's germline CDR1 is MNHNY and CDR2 SVGAGI (reference sequence). CDR3 nucleotide sequence: TGTGCCAGCAGTTACGCGGTATTGAGGAGAGAGACCCAGTACTTC. It codes for CASSYAVLRRETQYF.

The chain combines TRBV19 with TRBJ2-2, with D maybe TRBD2 (6 bases). This CDR3 region has 15 residues. Between the trimmed V and J ends, which lost 3 bases and 5 bases, there was a span of 13 bases. The germline CDR1 and CDR2 sequences are LNHDA and SQIVND (reference sequence). In nucleotides, the CDR3 is TGTGCCAGTAGTATTGGGGAGGTATTGACCGGGGAGCTGTTTTTT. This codes for CASSIGEVLTGELFF.

The sample holds one count of this clone. This chain links TRBV6-5 with TRBJ2-3; TRBD1 matches 7 bases. The J segment lost 6 bases and the V segment lost 1 base, leaving 10 bases of the junction unmatched. This CDR3 spans 16 amino acids. Germline V gene data show CDR1 as MNHEY and CDR2 as SVGAGI. The CDR3 spells CASSYYEGATADTQYF. CDR3 DNA sequence: TGTGCCAGCAGTTACTATGAGGGGGCGACGGCCGATACGCAGTATTTT.

The V call is TRBV7-3, the J call TRBJ2-7; unclear D gene. The V and J ends lost 0 bases and 7 bases respectively, with 10 bases between them. Germline-derived CDR1 and CDR2 are SGHTA and FQGTGA. The CDR3 sequence is 13 residues long. CDR3 sequence reads: CASSLTGAREQYF. In DNA form, the CDR3 reads TGTGCCAGCAGCTTAACGGGTGCGAGGGAGCAGTACTTC.

In this sample, this clone turned up a few times. The chain joins TRBV5-8 to TRBJ1-1; tentative D call: TRBD1 (5 bases). V lost 4 bases and J 8 bases, leaving 15 bases between the germline ends. The CDR3 length is 13 residues. Germline V gene data show CDR1 as SGHTS and CDR2 as YDEGEE. The CDR3, as DNA: TGTGCCAGCAGCCCTCTGGTCCAGGGAGAAGCTTTCTTT. Protein sequence: CASSPLVQGEAFF.

The rearrangement joins TRBV28 to TRBJ2-7; 8 positions agree with TRBD1. Looked up from germline, CDR1 is MDHEN and CDR2 is SYDVKM. Unmatched junction bases numbered 9, after V lost 5 bases and J lost 3 bases. This CDR3 spans 15 amino acids. The CDR3 bases are TGTGCCAGCAGTCCCCCCGGGACAGGAGGCTACGAGCAGTACTTC. It encodes CASSPPGTGGYEQYF. The full variable domain, with the rest looked up from reference TRBV28 and TRBJ2-7, is DVKVTQSSRYLVKRTGEKVFLECVQDMDHENMFWYRQDPGLGLRLIYFSYDVKMKEKGDIPEGYSVSREKKERFSLILESASTNQTSMYLCASSPPGTGGYEQYFGPGTRLTVT.

V and J are TRBV6-1 and TRBJ2-3; D uncertain. Germline lookup yields CDR1 MNHNS and CDR2 SASEGT. This CDR3 has 11 amino acids. Trimming removed 7 bases at V and 3 bases at J, with 5 bases between. The CDR3 nucleotides read TGTGCCAGCAAGGAGACAGATACGCAGTATTTT. Its protein is CASKETDTQYF.

This chain uses TRBV6-1 with TRBJ1-1, with D possibly TRBD1 on 5 matching bases. The CDR3 sequence is 15 residues long. Trimming took off 0 bases at V and 7 bases at J, with 15 bases between the two ends. Per the germline V gene, CDR1 is MNHNS and CDR2 is SASEGT. The CDR3 here is CASSEARVGLNEAFF. The CDR3 nucleotides are TGTGCCAGCAGTGAAGCCAGGGTGGGTCTTAATGAAGCTTTCTTT.

This rearrangement joins TRBV7-9 to TRBJ1-2; D gene unclear. The V gene lost 5 bases and the J gene lost 2 bases, with 15 bases spanning the gap. Germline V gene sequence: CDR1 SEHNR, CDR2 FQNEAQ (reference sequence). This CDR3 is 15 amino acids long. This chain's CDR3 is CASSHTFTENYGYTF. For the CDR3, the DNA is TGTGCCAGCAGCCATACTTTTACTGAGAACTATGGCTACACCTTC.

The chain recombines TRBV5-1 with TRBJ1-4; D is possibly TRBD1 (6 bases). The CDR3 has 15 amino acids. V gave up 0 bases and J gave up 7 bases, with 13 bases separating them. Germline CDR1 reads SGHRS; CDR2 reads YFSETQ. Written as DNA, the CDR3 is TGCGCCAGCAGCTTGGGAGGGGGGGATGGTGAAAAACTGTTTTTT. Residues: CASSLGGGDGEKLFF.

This rearrangement joins TRBV11-2 to TRBJ2-1; the match to TRBD1 covers 7 bases. The trim removed 3 bases at V and 7 bases at J, leaving 0 bases unmatched. This CDR3 has 12 residues. CDR1 and CDR2 from the germline V gene are SGHAT and FQNNGV. The CDR3 loop is CASSFRGNEQFF. In DNA form, the CDR3 reads TGTGCCAGCAGCTTCAGGGGGAATGAGCAGTTCTTC.

The rearrangement links TRBV2 to TRBJ2-3; 12 bases match TRBD2. In germline, CDR1 is SNHLY, CDR2 FYNNEI. The CDR3 covers 15 residues. V shed 1 base, J shed 6 bases, and the junction held 2 bases outside the gene matches. The CDR3 nucleotides are TGTGCCAGCAGTGAAGTAGGACTAGCGGGGGATACGCAGTATTTT. Translating gives CASSEVGLAGDTQYF.

The J gene is TRBJ1-3, the V gene TRBV5-1; D unclear. V gave up 3 bases and J gave up 0 bases, with 10 bases separating them. This CDR3 has 15 residues. Per germline, CDR1 SGHRS and CDR2 YFSETQ. CDR3 protein: CASSSDLSSGNTIYF. The CDR3 nucleotides read TGCGCCAGCAGCTCGGACTTGAGCTCTGGAAACACCATATATTTT.

The chain joins TRBV7-2 to TRBJ2-5; D is unresolved. The ends were cut back, 1 base at V and 1 base at J, with 10 bases in the middle. The CDR3 has 15 amino acids. Germline CDR1 and CDR2: SGHTA and FQGNSA. Here the CDR3 reads CASSLVLSLQETQYF. For the CDR3, the DNA is TGTGCCAGCAGCTTAGTTTTATCCCTCCAAGAGACCCAGTACTTC.

The chain links TRBV19 to TRBJ1-1, with D maybe TRBD1 (5 bases). Germline V gives CDR1 LNHDA, CDR2 SQIVND (reference sequence). V lost 3 bases to trimming and J lost 4 bases, with 9 bases between them. The CDR3 covers 13 residues. The DNA of the CDR3 is TGTGCCAGTAGTATTATCGGGGGCACTGAAGCTTTCTTT. It yields the protein CASSIIGGTEAFF.

This clone was observed a few times. The gene calls are TRBV20-1 and TRBJ1-2, with D perhaps matching TRBD1 (6 bases). Germline CDR1 DFQATT, CDR2 SNEGSKA (reference sequence). The germline V and J ends were trimmed by 5 bases and 2 bases, with 6 bases remaining between them. The CDR3 is 11 amino acids. The CDR3 region is CSAGTNYGYTF. For the CDR3, the DNA is TGCAGTGCTGGGACAAACTATGGCTACACCTTC.

The chain carries TRBV28 and TRBJ2-3, with 9 bases matching TRBD1. Germline values: CDR1 MDHEN, CDR2 SYDVKM. CDR3 length: 18 amino acids. J lost 0 bases, V lost 6 bases, and 13 bases had no gene match. CDR3 residues: CASRPGTGSRPSTDTQYF. For the CDR3, the DNA is TGTGCCAGCAGGCCAGGGACAGGGTCAAGGCCTAGCACAGATACGCAGTATTTT.

This sequence joins TRBV30 and TRBJ1-1; possible D gene TRBD1, 6 bases. CDR1 and CDR2 (germline): GTSNPN, SVGIG (reference sequence). The V end was cut by 3 bases, the J end by 2 bases, with 10 bases between. The CDR3 is 13 amino acids. CDR3 residues: CAWRQGRNTEAFF. As DNA, the CDR3 is TGTGCCTGGAGGCAGGGGCGAAACACTGAAGCTTTCTTT.

This chain uses TRBV7-8 with TRBJ2-5; possibly TRBD2 for D (6 bases). The V gene lost 1 base and the J gene lost 2 bases, with 11 bases spanning the gap. The germline gives CDR1 SGHVS, CDR2 FQNEAQ. The CDR3 has 15 amino acids. The CDR3 nucleotides are TGTGCCAGCAGCTTAGGGGGGACTCCACAAGAGACCCAGTACTTC. Translation gives CASSLGGTPQETQYF.

This chain joins TRBV7-3 and TRBJ2-3, with a weak D call TRBD2 (6 bases). V lost 4 bases, J lost 1 base, and 15 bases lay in between. CDR3 length: 16 residues. Germline V gives CDR1 SGHTA, CDR2 FQGTGA. CDR3 in amino acids: CASSSNVRRGTDTQYF. The CDR3 region has the DNA TGTGCCAGCAGCTCGAACGTGCGGAGGGGCACAGATACGCAGTATTTT.

This clone was picked up a small number of times. V usage is TRBV5-8 and J usage is TRBJ2-5, with 9 positions matching TRBD1. J gave up 5 bases and V 4 bases, and 9 bases lay outside the gene matches. There are 15 residues in the CDR3. CDR1 is SGHTS and CDR2 is YDEGEE in the germline V gene. CDR3 coding DNA: TGTGCCAGCAGCCTGCCGGGACAGGGTCTTGAGACCCAGTACTTC. It is translated as CASSLPGQGLETQYF.

CDR3 in DNA: TGCAGCGGGAAAGAGGGGCAGGGGCCTGAAGCTTTCTTT. This codes for CSGKEGQGPEAFF. The gene calls are TRBV29-1 and TRBJ1-1, with a weak D call TRBD1 (6 bases). V was shortened by 7 bases and J by 6 bases, with 18 bases between the two germline ends. Germline values: CDR1 SQVTM, CDR2 ANQGSEA. The CDR3 loop spans 13 amino acids. Full variable domain (rest looked up from reference TRBV29-1 and TRBJ1-1): SAVISQKPSRDICQRGTSLTIQCQVDSQVTMMFWYRQQPGQSLTLIATANQGSEATYESGFVIDKFPISRPNLTFSTLTVSNMSPEDSSIYLCSGKEGQGPEAFFGQGTRLTVV.

The V and J genes are TRBV6-6 and TRBJ2-4; 7 bases map to TRBD2. The germline V gene has CDR1 MNHNY and CDR2 SVGAGI (reference sequence). This CDR3 has 15 amino acids. V lost 0 bases to trimming and J lost 7 bases; unmatched junction nucleotides: 6. CDR3 in DNA: TGTGCCAGCAGTTACTCGAGAAGGGGAGGGAACATTCAGTACTTC. Translation: CASSYSRRGGNIQYF.

The rearrangement joins TRBV28 to TRBJ1-4, with 7 bases that match TRBD1. Germline lookup yields CDR1 MDHEN and CDR2 SYDVKM. There are 14 residues in the CDR3. V trimming: 6 bases; J trimming: 5 bases; junction bases outside the gene matches: 6. The CDR3 loop reads CASSPGQMNEKLFF. CDR3 coding DNA: TGTGCCAGCAGCCCGGGACAGATGAATGAAAAACTGTTTTTT.

This rearrangement joins TRBV1 to TRBJ2-3; the tabulated D call, TRBD2, remains unverified against the DNA. TRBV1 is a known pseudogene. The CDR3 is made up of 17 amino acids. The CDR3 loop is CTSSQDQGTSGPDTQYF. DNA for the CDR3: TGCACCAGCAGCCAAGATCAGGGGACTAGCGGGCCAGATACGCAGTATTTT.